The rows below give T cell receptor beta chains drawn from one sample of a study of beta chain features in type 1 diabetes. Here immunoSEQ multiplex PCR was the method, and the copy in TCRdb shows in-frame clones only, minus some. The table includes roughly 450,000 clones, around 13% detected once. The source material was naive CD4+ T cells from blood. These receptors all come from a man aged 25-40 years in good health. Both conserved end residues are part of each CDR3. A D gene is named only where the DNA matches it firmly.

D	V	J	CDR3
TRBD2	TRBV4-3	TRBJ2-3	CASSQDPLAGTVTQYF
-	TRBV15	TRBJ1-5	CATSRDLSRSAQPQHF
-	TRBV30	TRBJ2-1	CAWSLRRRGNEQFF
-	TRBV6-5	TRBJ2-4	CASSYSRGRNIQYF
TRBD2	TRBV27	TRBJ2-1	CASSMTSGRAGEQFF
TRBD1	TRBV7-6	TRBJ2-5	CASSLADRFKETQYF
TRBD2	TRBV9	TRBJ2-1	CASSAGLAGVDEQFF
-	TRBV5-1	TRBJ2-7	CASSLDREYEQYF
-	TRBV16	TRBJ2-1	CASSQLSLGEQFF
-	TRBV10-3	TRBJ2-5	CAISESPVETQYF
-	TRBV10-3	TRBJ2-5	CAISESGRSPETQYF
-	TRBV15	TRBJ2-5	CATSRDLGAETQYF
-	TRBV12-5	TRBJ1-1	CASGLHSTEAFF
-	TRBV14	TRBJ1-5	CASSLMGGRSNQPQHF
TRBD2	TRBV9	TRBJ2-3	CASSTGTSGRGPDTQYF
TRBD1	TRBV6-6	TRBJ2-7	CASGGQYYEQYF
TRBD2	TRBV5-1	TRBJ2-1	CASSQLTSGIDNEQFF
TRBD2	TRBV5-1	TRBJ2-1	CASSLTSAGNEQFF
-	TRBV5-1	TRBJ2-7	CASSPGLYEQYF
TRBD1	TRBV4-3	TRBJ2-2	CASRPGRVRDRETGELFF
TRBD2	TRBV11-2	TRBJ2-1	CASSFSLPGLASYNEQFF
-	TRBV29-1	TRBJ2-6	CSVAPGSGANVLTF